These T cell receptor beta chains were read from a single sample in a study of blood T cell repertoires in COVID-19. TCRdb's table, derived via immunoSEQ multiplex PCR, lists solely in-frame clones and lacks some. This sample yields 55,000 to 90,000 clones, of which 88% are seen a single time; about 1.4% belongs to the top ten. Sequenced material: peripheral blood. These receptors were collected from a human donor in a cohort sampled during active COVID-19. Each CDR3 is given with its conserved first and last residue. Each record gives: V gene, clone size, J gene, D gene, CDR3 length, CDR3 DNA, CDR3 protein. The D gene is left open where the match is weak. Size tells how often a clone was seen (once, few, many) or the class of an expanded clone, and some rows leave it out.

V gene: TRBV5-5
clone size: -
J gene: TRBJ1-3
D gene: -
CDR3 length: 15
CDR3 DNA: TGTGCCAGCAGCTTGGTGCCGGGCTCTGGAAACACCATATATTTT
CDR3 protein: CASSLVPGSGNTIYF

V gene: TRBV27
clone size: -
J gene: TRBJ2-7
D gene: TRBD2
CDR3 length: 15
CDR3 DNA: TGTGCCAGCAGTTGGGCGGGAGGAGGGGATTACGAGCAGTACTTC
CDR3 protein: CASSWAGGGDYEQYF

V gene: TRBV29-1
clone size: -
J gene: TRBJ2-5
D gene: -
CDR3 length: 13
CDR3 DNA: TGCAGCGTCGTTGGCCGATACCAAGAGACCCAGTACTTC
CDR3 protein: CSVVGRYQETQYF

V gene: TRBV7-2
clone size: -
J gene: TRBJ2-3
D gene: TRBD2
CDR3 length: 14
CDR3 DNA: TGTGCCAGCAGCCGCGGGAGACGGACAGATACGCAGTATTTT
CDR3 protein: CASSRGRRTDTQYF

V gene: TRBV20-1
clone size: -
J gene: TRBJ1-2
D gene: -
CDR3 length: 16
CDR3 DNA: TGCAGTGCTAGTCGTCCAGGGGCAGGGGTTAACTATGGCTACACCTTC
CDR3 protein: CSASRPGAGVNYGYTF

V gene: TRBV19
clone size: -
J gene: TRBJ1-5
D gene: TRBD1
CDR3 length: 16
CDR3 DNA: TGTGCCAGTAGTAAGGGGACAGGGGGGTTCAATCAGCCCCAGCATTTT
CDR3 protein: CASSKGTGGFNQPQHF

V gene: TRBV6-5
clone size: -
J gene: TRBJ1-2
D gene: -
CDR3 length: 15
CDR3 DNA: TGTGCCAGCAGCCCAATCCCTGCCCAGGGAAATGGCTACACCTTC
CDR3 protein: CASSPIPAQGNGYTF

V gene: TRBV5-4
clone size: -
J gene: TRBJ2-1
D gene: -
CDR3 length: 15
CDR3 DNA: TGTGCCAGCAGCGACGGGACTGGCTCCTACAATGAGCAGTTCTTC
CDR3 protein: CASSDGTGSYNEQFF

V gene: TRBV12-3/TRBV12-4
clone size: -
J gene: TRBJ1-1
D gene: -
CDR3 length: 12
CDR3 DNA: TGTGCCAGCAGTTTAGAGAGTTCTGAAGCTTTCTTT
CDR3 protein: CASSLESSEAFF

V gene: TRBV12-3/TRBV12-4
clone size: -
J gene: TRBJ1-4
D gene: -
CDR3 length: 13
CDR3 DNA: TGTGCCAGCAGTCCAGGCACGGTTGAAAAACTGTTTTTT
CDR3 protein: CASSPGTVEKLFF

V gene: TRBV2
clone size: -
J gene: TRBJ2-1
D gene: TRBD2
CDR3 length: 14
CDR3 DNA: TGTGCCAGTCAGACTAGCGGGGGCCCTCAGCAGCAGTTCTTC
CDR3 protein: CASQTSGGPQQQFF

V gene: TRBV18
clone size: -
J gene: TRBJ2-1
D gene: TRBD2
CDR3 length: 15
CDR3 DNA: TGTGCCAGCTCGCGAACACTAGCGGGAGGTAATGAGCAGTTCTTC
CDR3 protein: CASSRTLAGGNEQFF

V gene: TRBV11-3
clone size: -
J gene: TRBJ2-3
D gene: TRBD2
CDR3 length: 16
CDR3 DNA: TGTGCCAGCAGCCTGATGAGCGGGAGATCGACAGATACGCAGTATTTT
CDR3 protein: CASSLMSGRSTDTQYF

V gene: TRBV7-2
clone size: -
J gene: TRBJ2-5
D gene: TRBD2
CDR3 length: 13
CDR3 DNA: TGTGCCAGCAGCCGCCAGCGGGATAGGACCCAGTACTTC
CDR3 protein: CASSRQRDRTQYF

V gene: TRBV6-5
clone size: -
J gene: TRBJ2-5
D gene: TRBD2
CDR3 length: 14
CDR3 DNA: TGTGCCACCAAGCGGGGGCGGGGAGAAGAGACCCAGTACTTC
CDR3 protein: CATKRGRGEETQYF

V gene: TRBV5-6
clone size: -
J gene: TRBJ2-6
D gene: -
CDR3 length: 16
CDR3 DNA: TGTGCCAGCAGCTGGGCGCTAACCCCTGGGGCCAACGTCCTGACTTTC
CDR3 protein: CASSWALTPGANVLTF

V gene: TRBV7-9
clone size: -
J gene: TRBJ2-3
D gene: -
CDR3 length: 16
CDR3 DNA: TGTGCCAGCAGCACGCCCCGGGAGACCCGCACAGATACGCAGTATTTT
CDR3 protein: CASSTPRETRTDTQYF

V gene: TRBV5-6
clone size: -
J gene: TRBJ2-5
D gene: -
CDR3 length: 12
CDR3 DNA: TGTGCCAGCAGCCCCCGAGTGGAGACCCAGTACTTC
CDR3 protein: CASSPRVETQYF

V gene: TRBV7-9
clone size: once
J gene: TRBJ1-2
D gene: -
CDR3 length: 12
CDR3 DNA: TGTGCCAGCAGTCAGGGCCCCTATGGCTACACCTTC
CDR3 protein: CASSQGPYGYTF

V gene: TRBV28
clone size: -
J gene: TRBJ2-5
D gene: TRBD1
CDR3 length: 15
CDR3 DNA: TGTGCCAGCAGTTTTGGCACAGGGGGAAGAGAGACCCAGTACTTC
CDR3 protein: CASSFGTGGRETQYF

V gene: TRBV18
clone size: -
J gene: TRBJ2-1
D gene: TRBD1
CDR3 length: 14
CDR3 DNA: TGTGCCAGCTCGTCCGGGACAGACCACAATGAGCAGTTCTTC
CDR3 protein: CASSSGTDHNEQFF

V gene: TRBV7-2
clone size: -
J gene: TRBJ2-1
D gene: -
CDR3 length: 15
CDR3 DNA: TGTGCCAGCAGCCCGGTGGGGATTAGCGGAAATGAGCAGTTCTTC
CDR3 protein: CASSPVGISGNEQFF